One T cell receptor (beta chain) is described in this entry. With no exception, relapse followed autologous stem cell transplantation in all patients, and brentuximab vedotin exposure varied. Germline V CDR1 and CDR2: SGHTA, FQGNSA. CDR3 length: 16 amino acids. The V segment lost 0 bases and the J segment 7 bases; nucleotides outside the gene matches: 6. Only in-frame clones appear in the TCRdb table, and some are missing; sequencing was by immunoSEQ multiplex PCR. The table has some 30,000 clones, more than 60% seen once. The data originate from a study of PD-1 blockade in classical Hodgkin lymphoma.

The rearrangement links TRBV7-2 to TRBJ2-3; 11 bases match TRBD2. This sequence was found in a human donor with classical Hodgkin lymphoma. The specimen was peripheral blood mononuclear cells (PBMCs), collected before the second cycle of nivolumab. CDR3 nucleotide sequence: TGTGCCAGCAGCTTAGCGTTAGCGGGGGGGACCAATACGCAGTATTTT. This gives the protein CASSLALAGGTNTQYF.